The T cell receptor (beta chain) under discussion was sequenced for a study of blood T cells in healthy people across ages. Broader study findings: There were more naive CD4+ cells and higher diversity in long-lived donors than in aged donors. As age increased, TCR beta diversity per million T cells fell in a roughly linear fashion.

With V trimmed by 0 bases and J by 6 bases, 8 bases remained unmatched. Germline CDR1 and CDR2: DFQATT and SNEGSKA (reference sequence). The CDR3 runs 15 residues. Alongside a J-beta primer mix, a sample-barcoded 5' primer served in a second PCR lasting about 6 to 11 cycles. In TCRdb, the 5' RACE reads were re-called with MiXCR into one record per CDR3 protein. The sample consists of about 2 million distinct CDR3 sequences, 49% of them appearing once. This clonotype appeared a few times. Its specificity is not known. Sequences were obtained from blood. The chain couples TRBV20-1 to TRBJ2-5; 9 bases agree with TRBD1. This receptor was taken from a woman aged 40 to 49 in good health. CDR3 loop: CSARDPGTGLQTQYF. The CDR3 DNA follows: TGCAGTGCTAGAGATCCCGGGACAGGGTTACAGACCCAGTACTTC.